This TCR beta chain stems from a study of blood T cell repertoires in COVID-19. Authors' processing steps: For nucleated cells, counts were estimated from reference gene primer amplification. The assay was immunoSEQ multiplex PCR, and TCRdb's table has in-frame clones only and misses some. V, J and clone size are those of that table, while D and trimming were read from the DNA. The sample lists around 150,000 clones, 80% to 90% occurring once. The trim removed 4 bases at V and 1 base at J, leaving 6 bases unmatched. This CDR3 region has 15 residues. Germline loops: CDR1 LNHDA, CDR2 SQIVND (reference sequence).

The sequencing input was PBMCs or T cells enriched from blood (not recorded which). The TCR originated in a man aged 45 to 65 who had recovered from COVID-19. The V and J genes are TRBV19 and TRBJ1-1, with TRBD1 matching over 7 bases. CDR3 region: CASSTVRTGNTEAFF. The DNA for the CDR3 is TGTGCCAGTAGTACCGTCCGGACAGGGAACACTGAAGCTTTCTTT.